This TCR beta chain was sequenced for a study of OX40 agonist ivuxolimab in advanced cancers. Germline CDR1 SNHLY, CDR2 FYNNEI. Trimming removed 4 bases at V and 7 bases at J, with 7 bases between. This CDR3 spans 12 amino acids. Generated by immunoSEQ multiplex PCR, the TCRdb table keeps only in-frame clones and is missing some. Of tens of thousands of clones listed, approximately 86% are singletons. This sample comprised CD4+ or CD8+ T cells sorted from blood, obtained in a trial of the OX40 agonist ivuxolimab. This chain uses TRBV2 with TRBJ2-2; D is unresolved. The TCR comes from an adult with an advanced solid tumor such as melanoma, head and neck, liver or kidney cancer. CDR3 amino acids: CASSGWVGELFF. CDR3 sequence (DNA): TGTGCCAGCAGTGGCTGGGTCGGGGAGCTGTTTTTT.